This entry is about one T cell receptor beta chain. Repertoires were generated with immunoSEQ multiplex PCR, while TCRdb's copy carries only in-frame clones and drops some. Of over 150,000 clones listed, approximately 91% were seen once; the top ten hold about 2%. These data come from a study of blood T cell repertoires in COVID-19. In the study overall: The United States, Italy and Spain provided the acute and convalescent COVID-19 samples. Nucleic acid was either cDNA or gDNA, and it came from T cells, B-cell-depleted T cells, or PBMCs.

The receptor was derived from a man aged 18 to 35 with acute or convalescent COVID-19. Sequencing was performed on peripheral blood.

The CDR3 is CASILIPGMNTEAFF. The DNA for the CDR3 is TGTGCCAGCATCCTAATCCCGGGGATGAACACTGAAGCTTTCTTT. The chain couples TRBV2 to TRBJ1-1; D not certain. Trimming shortened V by 7 bases and J by 0 bases, and 15 bases separated the two germline ends. Germline CDR1 is SNHLY and CDR2 is FYNNEI. The CDR3 contains 15 residues.